This T cell receptor (beta chain) was found in a study of graft-versus-host responses after intestinal transplantation. Only a few counts were recorded for this clone. Its target is not known. Sequenced by immunoSEQ multiplex PCR; TCRdb stores in-frame clones only, minus some. Found here are fewer than 120,000 clones, just under 95% of them singletons; the top ten hold 0.45% to 0.65%. V was pared by 5 bases and J by 6 bases, with 7 bases of the junction left unmatched. Germline assignment: CDR1 SGHVS and CDR2 FQNEAQ. The CDR3 sequence is 13 residues long. The chain has TRBV7-8 and TRBJ2-7, with TRBD1 matching over 7 bases. The sequence came from a human donor who received an intestinal transplant. The sequencing used unstimulated CD8+ T cells sorted from spleen or lymph node cells, collected before intestinal transplant. This CDR3 is CASSTDRVGEQYF. The DNA for the CDR3 is TGTGCCAGCAGCACAGACAGGGTAGGCGAGCAGTACTTC. The variable domain in full, with the rest retrieved from reference TRBV7-8 and TRBJ2-7, is GAGVSQSPRYKVAKRGQDVALRCDPISGHVSLFWYQQALGQGPEFLTYFQNEAQLDKSGLPSDRFFAERPEGSVSTLKIQRTQQEDSAVYLCASSTDRVGEQYFGPGTRLTVT.